The rows below give T cell receptor beta chains drawn from one sample of a study of T-cell memory formation after mild COVID-19. One entry per CDR3 protein results from TCRdb running MiXCR on the 5' RACE reads. Here the sample spans just under 550,000 distinct CDR3 sequences, about 20% being singletons. Sequencing was carried out using PBMCs or a T cell subset sorted from them (not recorded which). The source is an adult woman who had mild COVID-19 (a few samples of this study predate the infection). Cell type and time point are not known. Both conserved end residues are part of each CDR3. The D gene is left open where the match is weak. Part of the rows lack a size; the others show once, few, many or a class for expanded clones.

DNA	CDR3	V	size	J	D
TGTGCCAGCAGCATAGGGGGCGACTCCTACGAGCAGTACTTC	CASSIGGDSYEQYF	TRBV7-9	few	TRBJ2-7	TRBD1
TGTGCCAGCAGTAAGCGGGAAGCTAACAATGAGCAGTTCTTC	CASSKREANNEQFF	TRBV12-3/TRBV12-4	.	TRBJ2-1	TRBD2
TGCGCCAGCAGCTGGGACGGAATGAACACTGAAGCTTTCTTT	CASSWDGMNTEAFF	TRBV5-1	.	TRBJ1-1	.
TGTGCCAGCAGTTACTTGTCGGGACGGAGCTCCTACAATGAGCAGTTCTTC	CASSYLSGRSSYNEQFF	TRBV6-5	.	TRBJ2-1	.
TGCAGTGCTAGAGCCACAGCGGGAGGGAAGAGGAAGCAGTACTTC	CSARATAGGKRKQYF	TRBV20-1	.	TRBJ2-7	TRBD2
TGTGCCAGCAGCCGCGACTTGACAGAGACCCAGTACTTC	CASSRDLTETQYF	TRBV7-3	few	TRBJ2-5	.
TGTGCCAGCAGTGAAAAACGGGGAAAGTACAATGAGCAGTTCTTC	CASSEKRGKYNEQFF	TRBV6-1	few	TRBJ2-1	.
TGTGCCAGCAGCTTCGACCCCAATCAGCCCCAGCATTTT	CASSFDPNQPQHF	TRBV11-2	.	TRBJ1-5	.
TGTGCCAGCAGCAAGACAGGGGACGGGTCTAATGAAAAACTGTTTTTT	CASSKTGDGSNEKLFF	TRBV13	.	TRBJ1-4	TRBD1
TGTGCCAGCAGCTTAGGGGGACTAGCGACCCAGTACTTC	CASSLGGLATQYF	TRBV7-2	.	TRBJ2-5	TRBD2
TGCAGTGCTAGAGGCACAGGGAGGAGCTATGGCTACACCTTC	CSARGTGRSYGYTF	TRBV20-1	few	TRBJ1-2	.
TGTGCCACCAGTTCCTGGACTAGCGGGGGGTCCAATACGCAGTATTTT	CATSSWTSGGSNTQYF	TRBV24-1	few	TRBJ2-3	TRBD2
TGCAGTGCTGAAAGGCCGAAAAGGGGCGAGCAGTACTTC	CSAERPKRGEQYF	TRBV20-1	.	TRBJ2-7	.
TGTGCCACCAGTTGGTCCGGCGGAGGAGCAGATACGCAGTATTTT	CATSWSGGGADTQYF	TRBV24-1	many	TRBJ2-3	.
TGCAGTGCTCGCATCCCTAGCGGGAGCGAGCAGTACTTC	CSARIPSGSEQYF	TRBV20-1	few	TRBJ2-7	TRBD2
TGTGCCATCAGCAAGCCACTAGCGACCCGTGCCTACGAGCAGTACTTC	CAISKPLATRAYEQYF	TRBV10-3	few	TRBJ2-7	TRBD2
TGTGCCAGCAGCTCCGACAGGGCAGGCAGCAATCAGCCCCAGCGTTTT	CASSSDRAGSNQPQRF	TRBV7-8	.	TRBJ1-5	TRBD1
TGCAGTGTTGGACAGGGGGCGCGCACCGGGGAGCTGTTTTTT	CSVGQGARTGELFF	TRBV20-1	.	TRBJ2-2	TRBD1
TGTGCCAGCAGCTCCGCCCGACAGGGGGCTAAGCGTGAGCAGTACTTC	CASSSARQGAKREQYF	TRBV11-2	few	TRBJ2-7	TRBD1
TGTGCCACCAGTGACCAATTCCCTAGCGGCGAATACAATGAGCAGTTCTTC	CATSDQFPSGEYNEQFF	TRBV24-1	.	TRBJ2-1	TRBD2
TGTGCCAGCAGTTTTGGCGATTACGAGCAGTACTTC	CASSFGDYEQYF	TRBV12-3/TRBV12-4	many	TRBJ2-7	.
TGTGCCAGCAGTCCTAGGGCAGAGACCCAGTACTTC	CASSPRAETQYF	TRBV12-3/TRBV12-4	few	TRBJ2-5	.
TGTGCCAGCAGTTCCCCGGGACGGCACCAAGAGACCCAGTACTTC	CASSSPGRHQETQYF	TRBV27	.	TRBJ2-5	.
TGTGCCACCGTCCGGGACTTCACCACCGGGGAGCTGTTTTTT	CATVRDFTTGELFF	TRBV7-6	few	TRBJ2-2	.
TGTGCCAGCAGCCACAGGGCGTTGAACACTGAAGCTTTCTTT	CASSHRALNTEAFF	TRBV7-8	few	TRBJ1-1	.
TGTGCCAGCAGCCGGGACAGGGACTCAGATACGCAGTATTTT	CASSRDRDSDTQYF	TRBV27	few	TRBJ2-3	TRBD1
TGCAGTGCTAGAGTTCCTTTGCGGGGCTATGGCTACACCTTC	CSARVPLRGYGYTF	TRBV20-1	.	TRBJ1-2	.
TGTGCCAGCAGTTTTAAGGACGAGCAGTACTTC	CASSFKDEQYF	TRBV12-3/TRBV12-4	few	TRBJ2-7	.
TGCGCCAGCAGCCCGGACGAGTCAGATACGCAGTATTTT	CASSPDESDTQYF	TRBV4-3	.	TRBJ2-3	.
TGCAGTGCTAGAGAGCCGCTAGCGGGAGGGAAGTACAATGAGCAGTTCTTC	CSAREPLAGGKYNEQFF	TRBV20-1	.	TRBJ2-1	TRBD2
TGTGCCAGTCAACCGACCGCCAGCTCCTACGAGCAGTACTTC	CASQPTASSYEQYF	TRBV12-3/TRBV12-4	.	TRBJ2-7	.
TGTGCCAGCAGCTTTAAACTAGCGGGAGATACGCAGTATTTT	CASSFKLAGDTQYF	TRBV5-6	few	TRBJ2-3	TRBD2
TGCAGTGCTCGGAGCGGGGGCAGGTACAATGAGCAGTTCTTC	CSARSGGRYNEQFF	TRBV20-1	.	TRBJ2-1	TRBD2
TGTGCCAGCAGCTTAGTCGGAGTATTGAACACTGAAGCTTTCTTT	CASSLVGVLNTEAFF	TRBV7-6	.	TRBJ1-1	.
TGTGCCAGCAGCCGAGACATCCTTATGCCTAACTATGGCTACACCTTC	CASSRDILMPNYGYTF	TRBV7-2	few	TRBJ1-2	.
TGTGCCAGCAGTTACTCACCTTGGGGTGGGGGGAATGAGCAGTTCTTC	CASSYSPWGGGNEQFF	TRBV6-5	few	TRBJ2-1	.
TGCAGTGCAGAAGGGACAGGGCGTAGGAGGGAGCAGTACTTC	CSAEGTGRRREQYF	TRBV20-1	.	TRBJ2-7	TRBD1